The T cell receptor (beta chain) described here comes from a study of quantifying T cell responses using KT2 cells. Study summary: TCR alpha and beta constant-region primers primed reverse transcription of RNA. Overall study findings and caveats: Very high KT2 spike-in numbers caused saturation in KT2 sequence detection.

The cDNA 3' end received a ligated oligonucleotide with a UMI. First-round PCR used 3 to 4 cycles and beta primers RC1.1 and RC1.2 covering TRBC1 and TRBC2. TCRdb itself ran the UMI-ligation and nested PCR reads through MiXCR, one entry per CDR3 protein. Of about 30,000 distinct CDR3 sequences listed, about 7.3% are singletons. CDR3 length: 16 amino acids. Trimming removed 0 bases from V and 6 bases from J, with 16 bases in between. Germline lookup yields CDR1 MGHRA and CDR2 YSYEKL. This clonotype has more than one count but fewer than ten. Its matching antigen is unknown. This chain joins TRBV4-1 and TRBJ2-3, with D possibly TRBD2 on 6 matching bases. This clonotype was obtained from a human donor. Specimen: PBMCs spiked with cells of the T cell clone KT2. In DNA form, the CDR3 reads TGCGCCAGCAGCCAAGAAGGGTCTGGAGGGAGGGATACGCAGTATTTT. It yields the protein CASSQEGSGGRDTQYF.